This T cell receptor (beta chain) was sequenced in a study of blood T cell repertoires in COVID-19. CDR1 is LGHDT, CDR2 YNNKEL, per germline (reference sequence). This CDR3 region has 16 residues. The V end was cut by 4 bases, the J end by 5 bases, with 17 bases between. Here immunoSEQ multiplex PCR was the method, and the copy in TCRdb shows in-frame clones only, minus some. The sample shows under 350,000 clones, roughly 89% of them seen only once. Sequenced sample: peripheral blood. The receptor's source is a woman aged 30 to 39 with COVID-19, enrolled during active disease. The rearrangement links TRBV3-1 (or the pseudogene TRBV3-2) to TRBJ2-2, with D possibly matching TRBD2 (7 bases). CDR3 sequence reads: CASSRRGAQGTGELFF. The CDR3 bases are TGTGCCAGCAGCCGTCGGGGGGCCCAGGGGACCGGGGAGCTGTTTTTT.